This T cell receptor beta chain was obtained from a study of PD-L1 blockade in urothelial cancer. About the study: Analyses were performed on blood at 3 weeks after treatment start (the second dose) and at 6 weeks.

Time point: peripheral blood 6 weeks after treatment start. CDR1 is SNHLY and CDR2 is FYNNEI in the germline V gene. V was trimmed by 6 bases and J by 2 bases, leaving 13 bases between them. The CDR3 is 14 residues long. Into every PCR, synthetic TCR analog templates were spiked. TCRdb keeps only in-frame clones here, not all; method: immunoSEQ multiplex PCR. The table lists some 120,000 clones, around nine tenths of them singletons. The sequence was obtained from a man aged 55 to 69 with urothelial cancer. Sequences were derived from PBMCs, sampled around atezolizumab (anti-PD-L1) treatment. The V call is TRBV2, the J call TRBJ1-2; D is undetermined. CDR3 amino acids: CASRLEVGNYGYTF. Written as DNA, the CDR3 is TGTGCCAGCAGATTAGAGGTTGGAAACTATGGCTACACCTTC.